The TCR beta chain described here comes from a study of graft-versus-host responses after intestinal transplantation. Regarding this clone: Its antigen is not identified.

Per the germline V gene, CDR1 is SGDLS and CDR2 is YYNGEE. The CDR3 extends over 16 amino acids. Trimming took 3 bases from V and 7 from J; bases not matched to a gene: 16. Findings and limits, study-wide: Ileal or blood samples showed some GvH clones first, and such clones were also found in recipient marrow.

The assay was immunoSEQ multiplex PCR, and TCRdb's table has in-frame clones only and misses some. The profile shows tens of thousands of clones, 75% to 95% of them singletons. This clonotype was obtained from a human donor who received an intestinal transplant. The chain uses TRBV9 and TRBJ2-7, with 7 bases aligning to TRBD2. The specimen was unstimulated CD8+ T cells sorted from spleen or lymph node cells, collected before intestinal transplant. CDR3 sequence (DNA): TGTGCCAGCAGCGCCCCACCTGATGGCGGGGGAGGTGAGCAGTACTTC. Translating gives CASSAPPDGGGGEQYF.